Below, one TCR delta chain is given with its context. This clone was recorded a few times. What this receptor recognizes is not known. The amino acid sequence in TCRdb belongs to a much larger clone and departs from this DNA's translation at residue 13, likely a sequencing read error; the sequence shown is translated from the DNA. The library relied on RT-PCR. Reads for this sample came from an Illumina MiSeq. The public reads were reprocessed by TCRdb using CATT, and rows of matching DNA were later combined. In all, the sample holds about 280 delta-chain clones, and approximately 39% of those were seen once. The ten largest clones take up over 60% of the sample. This entry comes from a study of gammadelta T cells in human blood (dated by TCRdb to 2019 to 2021). Study-level results and caveats: The study reported that microbial exposure appeared to drive polyclonal expansion of innate gamma-delta T cells immediately after birth.

CDR1 and CDR2 are drawn from the germline V gene: TSWWSYY, QGS. Including the terminal cysteine and phenylalanine, the CDR3 comprises 18 residues. The entry retains the CDR3 DNA only, 54 bases that are in frame from base 1. V trim: 3 bases; J trim: 4 bases; unmatched bases: 12. The receptor chain draws on TRDV1 and TRDJ1, and 12 junction bases match TRDD3. Material: non-Vgamma9Vdelta2 gamma-delta T cells from adult blood. The origin of this receptor is a human donor. The base sequence is TGTGCTCTTGGGGACTCGTACTGGGGGATACTGGAGATCGATAAACTCATCTTT. This yields the protein CALGDSYWGILEIDKLIF.